This passage covers 30 T cell receptor beta chains from one sample sequenced in a study of spatial heterogeneity in lung cancer. One entry per CDR3 protein results from TCRdb running MiXCR on the 5' RACE reads. The sample contains 4,000 or so distinct CDR3 sequences, 34% of which appear only once. Indicated time point: sample taken at primary tumor resection. The authors sequenced whole RNA from tumor, nontumor lung or frozen PBMC without sorting. This material consisted of PBMCs, taken at surgery. Source of these receptors: a male donor with early-stage non-small cell lung cancer.

Notes on this clonotype: This beta chain represents an off-target read in a library built for alpha chains; its size is of limited meaning. The rearrangement uses TRBV13 and TRBJ2-2; 7 positions agree with TRBD2. CDR3 length: 16 residues. Germline CDR1 reads PRHDT; CDR2 reads FYEKMQ (reference sequence). V dropped 3 bases and J dropped 2; count of bases not matched to a gene: 6. Here the CDR3 DNA reads TGTGCCAGCAGCTTCCTTAGCGGGCCTAACACCGGGGAGCTGTTTTTT. Its protein is CASSFLSGPNTGELFF. Filled out from reference TRBV13 and TRBJ2-2, the complete variable domain reads AAGVIQSPRHLIKEKRETATLKCYPIPRHDTVYWYQQGPGQDPQFLISFYEKMQSDKGSIPDRFSAQQFSDYHSELNMSSLELGDSALYFCASSFLSGPNTGELFFGEGSRLTVL.

With respect to this clonotype: With the library built for alpha chains, this beta chain is off target and its frequency is not meaningful. The chain recombines TRBV14 with TRBJ2-1; D call uncertain. Trimming took off 6 bases at V and 2 bases at J, with 17 bases between the two ends. The CDR3 consists of 16 residues. Per germline, CDR1 SGHDN and CDR2 FVKESK. The CDR3 is CASSGFAESPYNEQFF. The CDR3 DNA is TGTGCCAGCAGTGGCTTCGCGGAAAGTCCCTACAATGAGCAGTTCTTC.

Regarding this clonotype: This beta chain represents an off-target read in a library built for alpha chains; its size is of limited meaning. The V call is TRBV7-9, the J call TRBJ2-1; 8 bases match TRBD1. The V gene end was trimmed by 9 bases and the J gene end by 4 bases; junction bases not matched to a gene: 8. This CDR3 has 14 amino acids. Per the germline V gene, CDR1 is SEHNR and CDR2 is FQNEAQ (reference sequence). In DNA form, the CDR3 reads TGTGCCAGTTACAGGGGGAATGGATACAATGAGCAGTTCTTC. Translated: CASYRGNGYNEQFF.

In the case of this clonotype: The library was prepared for alpha chains; this beta chain is a stray read, so its frequency means little. This chain joins TRBV27 and TRBJ2-1, with a tentative D call TRBD2 (5 bases). This CDR3 is 13 amino acids long. Germline V gene lookup returns CDR1 MNHEY and CDR2 SMNVEV (reference sequence). The V end lost 5 bases, the J end lost 10 bases, and 15 bases lay between the germline ends. CDR3 region: CASSPGPKREQFF. The CDR3 region has the DNA TGTGCCAGCAGTCCAGGACCCAAGCGGGAGCAGTTCTTC.

About this clonotype: This beta chain lies outside the target of a library built for alpha chains; its clone size means little. The chain carries TRBV28 and TRBJ1-2, with unresolved D. The V and J ends lost 2 bases and 8 bases respectively, with 9 bases between them. Germline V CDR1 and CDR2: MDHEN, SYDVKM. This CDR3 contains 12 residues. CDR3 sequence (DNA): TGTGCCAGCAGTTTAAGCCTAGGAGGCTACACCTTC. Translated, it gives CASSLSLGGYTF.

A remark on this clonotype: This beta chain appears as a stray read in a library generated for alpha chains; its size is not informative. J is TRBJ2-6 and V is TRBV20-1, with D unclear. The CDR3 is 16 residues long. The V gene lost 1 base and the J gene lost 3 bases, with 13 bases spanning the gap. Germline V CDR1 and CDR2: DFQATT, SNEGSKA (reference sequence). CDR3 sequence reads: CSARVPKVGGANVLTF. CDR3 coding DNA: TGCAGTGCTAGAGTTCCAAAGGTTGGTGGGGCCAACGTCCTGACTTTC.

As regards this clonotype: Found in a library prepared for alpha chains, this beta chain is an off-target read, and its abundance has little meaning. The chain combines TRBV20-1 with TRBJ2-5; TRBD2 might be the D (6 bases). Deletions cut 4 bases from V and 5 bases from J, with 11 bases between. Germline CDR1 is DFQATT and CDR2 is SNEGSKA (reference sequence). The length of the CDR3 is 12 residues. The CDR3 spells CSATAEGETQYF. CDR3 nucleotides: TGCAGTGCTACCGCGGAGGGGGAGACCCAGTACTTC.

As regards this clonotype: This beta chain is an off-target read within a library intended for alpha chains, so its frequency means little. This rearrangement joins TRBV29-1 to TRBJ2-7; tentatively, D is TRBD1 (6 bases). Trimming shortened V by 5 bases and J by 4 bases, and 27 bases separated the two germline ends. The germline V gene encodes CDR1 SQVTM and CDR2 ANQGSEA. This CDR3 contains 17 residues. CDR3 loop: CSVLDSRTGRGSYEQYF. In DNA, the CDR3 is TGCAGCGTTCTGGACAGCCGTACGGGTAGGGGGTCGTACGAGCAGTACTTC.

As regards this clonotype: This beta chain was picked up by a library intended for alpha chains and is off target, so its count carries little meaning. The V and J genes are TRBV20-1 and TRBJ2-5, with 8 bases that match TRBD2. V was clipped by 0 bases and J by 2 bases; unmatched bases: 17. Germline CDR1 DFQATT, CDR2 SNEGSKA (reference sequence). The CDR3 length is 19 residues. The CDR3 DNA reads as TGCAGTGCTAGAGATGGGAGCGGGAGAGGGACCTTTGAGCAAGAGACCCAGTACTTC. Amino acids: CSARDGSGRGTFEQETQYF.

This clonotype was recorded a few times. Being off target in a library aimed at alpha chains, this beta chain has a size of little meaning. This chain joins TRBV16 and TRBJ2-7; 9 bases agree with TRBD1. This CDR3 spans 15 amino acids. Germline CDR1 is KGHSY and CDR2 is FQNENV. V lost 0 bases, J lost 5 bases, and 5 bases stayed unmatched. DNA of the CDR3: TGTGCCAGCAGCCAATCGGGGACAGGGTACCACGAGCAGTACTTC. It codes for CASSQSGTGYHEQYF.

A note on this clonotype: This beta chain is an off-target read within a library intended for alpha chains, so its frequency means little. The rearrangement uses TRBV12-3 or TRBV12-4 and TRBJ2-4; D uncertain. V was clipped by 5 bases and J by 6 bases, with 5 bases between them. The CDR3 extends over 11 amino acids. The CDR3, as DNA: TGTGCCAGCAGTCAAACAAACATTCAGTACTTC. Translating gives CASSQTNIQYF.

In regard to this clonotype: This beta chain lies outside the target of a library built for alpha chains; its clone size means little. The chain carries TRBV11-2 and TRBJ2-7; D remains unclear. Trimming left V 5 bases short and J 0 bases short, with 5 bases between. The CDR3 totals 12 residues. CDR1 SGHAT and CDR2 FQNNGV come from the germline V gene. CDR3 coding DNA: TGTGCCAGCAGCCCGGACTCCTACGAGCAGTACTTC. It specifies CASSPDSYEQYF.

On this clonotype: Being off target in a library aimed at alpha chains, this beta chain has a size of little meaning. The chain couples TRBV19 to TRBJ2-2; D call uncertain. Germline assignment: CDR1 LNHDA and CDR2 SQIVND (reference sequence). V was cut by 7 bases and J by 4 bases, with 22 bases left in between. The CDR3 sequence is 17 residues long. The CDR3 DNA reads as TGTGCCAGTACCAAAAAATCCGGGCCCCTGGTCACCGGGGAGCTGTTTTTT. This encodes CASTKKSGPLVTGELFF.

In its sample, this clonotype ranks as medium-sized. This beta chain lies outside the target of a library built for alpha chains; its clone size means little. The chain has TRBV11-1 and TRBJ2-3; TRBD1 might be the D (6 bases). CDR3 length: 12 amino acids. CDR1 SGHAT and CDR2 FQDESV come from the germline V gene (reference sequence). V lost 6 bases, J lost 4 bases, and 8 bases lay in between. CDR3 sequence: CASRGGADTQYF. CDR3 coding DNA: TGTGCCAGCAGAGGGGGAGCAGATACGCAGTATTTT.

In the case of this clonotype: This beta chain lies outside the target of a library built for alpha chains; its clone size means little. V is TRBV29-1 and J is TRBJ2-7; 9 bases map to TRBD1. From germline, CDR1 is SQVTM and CDR2 ANQGSEA. V lost 6 bases to trimming and J lost 6 bases; unmatched junction nucleotides: 12. The CDR3 sequence is 14 residues long. CDR3 bases: TGCAGCGTGGGAACCGGGACAGGGAGCGGCGAGCAGTACTTC. Protein product: CSVGTGTGSGEQYF.

To note about this clonotype: The library was prepared for alpha chains; this beta chain is a stray read, so its frequency means little. The chain combines TRBV7-9 with TRBJ2-5, with D unclear. The V gene's germline CDR1 is SEHNR and CDR2 FQNEAQ (reference sequence). The germline V and J ends were trimmed by 5 bases and 7 bases, with 8 bases remaining between them. This CDR3 spans 11 amino acids. The CDR3 bases are TGTGCCAGCAGCACGGTAGCGACCCAGTACTTC. Amino acid sequence: CASSTVATQYF.

This clonotype was detected only a few times. In a library made to pick up alpha chains, this beta chain is a stray read with a size that means little. The genes are TRBV28 and TRBJ2-5, with unresolved D. The CDR3 has 15 amino acids. The V and J ends lost 3 bases and 3 bases respectively, with 14 bases between them. Germline CDR1 MDHEN, CDR2 SYDVKM. This CDR3 reads CASSFLHKLKETQYF. The CDR3 DNA reads as TGTGCCAGCAGTTTTTTGCATAAACTTAAAGAGACCCAGTACTTC.

In the case of this clonotype: This beta chain represents an off-target read in a library built for alpha chains; its size is of limited meaning. The genes are TRBV7-9 and TRBJ2-5, with D possibly being TRBD2 (5 bases). The germline V gene encodes CDR1 SEHNR and CDR2 FQNEAQ (reference sequence). CDR3 length: 14 amino acids. V lost 1 base and J 5 bases, leaving 11 bases between the germline ends. This CDR3 is CASSLGRLPETQYF. The DNA for the CDR3 is TGTGCCAGCAGCTTAGGGAGGCTACCGGAGACCCAGTACTTC.

For this clonotype: This beta chain appears as a stray read in a library generated for alpha chains; its size is not informative. The CDR3 loop is CASSFSTRGLPYEQYF. The DNA of the CDR3 is TGTGCCAGCAGTTTTTCGACACGGGGCCTGCCCTACGAGCAGTACTTC. The chain employs TRBV28 and TRBJ2-7; D tentatively fits TRBD1 or TRBD2 (5 bases each). V gave up 3 bases and J gave up 2 bases, with 17 bases separating them. Germline loops: CDR1 MDHEN, CDR2 SYDVKM. This CDR3 has 16 amino acids. Variable domain in full (rest from reference TRBV28 and TRBJ2-7): DVKVTQSSRYLVKRTGEKVFLECVQDMDHENMFWYRQDPGLGLRLIYFSYDVKMKEKGDIPEGYSVSREKKERFSLILESASTNQTSMYLCASSFSTRGLPYEQYFGPGTRLTVT.

In this sample, this clonotype is medium-sized. In a library made to pick up alpha chains, this beta chain is a stray read with a size that means little. The chain employs TRBV2 and TRBJ2-7, with 10 nucleotides matching TRBD2. CDR3 length equals 14 residues. Germline CDR1 reads SNHLY; CDR2 reads FYNNEI. J lost 5 bases, V lost 1 base, and 2 bases had no gene match. CDR3 region: CASSEELAGNEQYF. CDR3 sequence (DNA): TGTGCCAGCAGTGAAGAACTAGCGGGGAACGAGCAGTACTTC.

This clonotype was seen more than once but under ten times. This beta chain appears as a stray read in a library generated for alpha chains; its size is not informative. V usage is TRBV29-1 and J usage is TRBJ2-3; 8 bases align to TRBD2. The V gene's germline CDR1 is SQVTM and CDR2 ANQGSEA. The CDR3 totals 13 residues. J lost 1 base, V lost 7 bases, and 4 bases had no gene match. CDR3 residues: CSAREGGTDTQYF. The CDR3 coding sequence is TGCAGCGCCCGGGAGGGCGGCACAGATACGCAGTATTTT.

About this clonotype itself: This beta chain is a stray read from a library made for alpha chains; its abundance is not meaningful. The chain links TRBV5-4 to TRBJ2-1, with 10 bases lining up with TRBD2. Trimming cost V 4 bases and J 1 base; bases outside gene matches: 5. The CDR3 is made up of 16 amino acids. From germline, CDR1 is SGHNT and CDR2 YYREEE (reference sequence). The CDR3 spells CASSPSSGRSYNEQFF. CDR3 DNA: TGTGCCAGCAGCCCCAGTAGCGGGAGGTCCTACAATGAGCAGTTCTTC.

In its sample, this clonotype was seen a few times. This beta chain is a stray read from a library made for alpha chains; its abundance is not meaningful. The rearrangement uses TRBV19 and TRBJ1-5, with D possibly TRBD1 on 5 matching bases. Germline CDR1 and CDR2: LNHDA and SQIVND (reference sequence). The CDR3 has 15 amino acids. V lost 5 bases and J 9 bases, leaving 20 bases between the germline ends. CDR3 loop: CASSPEVQGSLPQHF. The CDR3 DNA follows: TGTGCCAGTAGTCCGGAGGTTCAGGGTTCTTTGCCCCAGCATTTT.

As concerns this clonotype: A library made for alpha chains picked up this beta chain off target, so its size means little. The CDR3 loop is CASTRQVGNEQFF. The CDR3 DNA reads TGTGCCAGCACCCGACAGGTCGGCAATGAGCAGTTCTTC. V and J are TRBV12-3 or TRBV12-4 and TRBJ2-1, with TRBD1 as a possible D gene (6 bases). V shed 7 bases and J shed 6 bases, with 13 bases lying between them. CDR3 length equals 13 residues.

This clonotype counts as medium-sized. A library prepared for alpha chains yielded this beta chain as an off-target read; its size is of little meaning. V usage is TRBV7-9 and J usage is TRBJ2-1; perhaps TRBD2 as D (7 bases). From germline, CDR1 is SEHNR and CDR2 FQNEAQ (reference sequence). With 2 bases removed from V and 15 bases from J, the gap between germline ends came to 17 bases. The CDR3 is made up of 13 amino acids. The CDR3 sequence: CASSLLGGVPPFF. CDR3 DNA: TGTGCCAGCAGCTTATTAGGGGGGGTTCCACCGTTCTTC.

This clonotype was seen a few times. This beta chain turned up in a library designed for alpha chains; as an off-target read, its abundance says little. The V gene is TRBV27, the J gene TRBJ2-1, with 11 bases identical to TRBD1. The V and J ends lost 6 bases and 6 bases, in that order; junction bases with no gene match: 7. The length of the CDR3 is 15 residues. CDR1 and CDR2 from the germline V gene are MNHEY and SMNVEV (reference sequence). The CDR3 sequence: CASSYTGTGGNEQFF. For the CDR3, the DNA is TGTGCCAGCAGCTACACCGGGACAGGGGGCAATGAGCAGTTCTTC.

A word on this clonotype: Little can be read into the size of this beta chain, an off-target read in a library designed for alpha chains. The chain is built from TRBV7-2 and TRBJ2-5; D call uncertain. CDR1 and CDR2 (germline): SGHTA, FQGNSA. This CDR3 has 13 amino acids. The ends were cut back, 5 bases at V and 1 base at J, with 8 bases in the middle. This CDR3 reads CASSPETQETQYF. DNA of the CDR3: TGTGCCAGCAGCCCCGAAACCCAAGAGACCCAGTACTTC.

This clonotype was seen a handful of times. Since it is a stray read in a library aimed at alpha chains, this beta chain has a size that is not meaningful. V is TRBV5-4 and J is TRBJ2-5; no clear D gene. Germline V CDR1 and CDR2: SGHNT, YYREEE (reference sequence). V lost 0 bases, J lost 5 bases, and 8 bases lay in between. The CDR3 is 13 amino acids. The CDR3 spells CASSLDRSETQYF. The CDR3 DNA follows: TGTGCCAGCAGCTTGGACAGAAGTGAGACCCAGTACTTC.

Notes on this clonotype: Being off target in a library aimed at alpha chains, this beta chain has a size of little meaning. The chain employs TRBV18 and TRBJ2-1; 11 nucleotides line up with TRBD1. Germline V gene data show CDR1 as KGHSH and CDR2 as LQKENI. The V and J ends lost 8 bases and 3 bases, in that order; junction bases with no gene match: 6. The CDR3 has 15 residues. CDR3 DNA: TGTGCCAGCGGCGCCGGGACAGGGGGCTACAATGAGCAGTTCTTC. This translates into CASGAGTGGYNEQFF.

This clonotype was detected only a few times. For a library built for alpha chains, this beta chain is a stray read; little rests on its size. This chain links TRBV5-1 with TRBJ2-4, with D hard to call. The CDR3 sequence is 16 residues long. Trimming removed 1 base from V and 6 bases from J, with 17 bases in between. The germline V gene encodes CDR1 SGHRS and CDR2 YFSETQ. DNA for the CDR3: TGCGCCAGCAGCTTGAGGTTTGGGCAGGCCGGAAACATTCAGTACTTC. Translated, it gives CASSLRFGQAGNIQYF.